The present T cell receptor beta chain was sequenced within a study of blood T cell repertoires in COVID-19. The table came from immunoSEQ multiplex PCR; TCRdb's copy has only in-frame clones and leaves some out. This table has 150,000 to 200,000 clones, just over 85% appearing once. Trimming cost V 6 bases and J 4 bases, with 7 bases left between them. Germline V gives CDR1 MGHRA, CDR2 YSYEKL. The CDR3 has 13 residues. This clone was seen a single time. The receptor comes from a woman between 18 and 30 years old who had recovered from COVID-19. Sequenced material: PBMCs or T cells enriched from blood (not recorded which). The chain employs TRBV4-1 and TRBJ2-6; D gene unclear. CDR3 in amino acids: CASSQIGANVLTF. The CDR3 DNA follows: TGCGCCAGCAGTCAAATAGGGGCCAACGTCCTGACTTTC.